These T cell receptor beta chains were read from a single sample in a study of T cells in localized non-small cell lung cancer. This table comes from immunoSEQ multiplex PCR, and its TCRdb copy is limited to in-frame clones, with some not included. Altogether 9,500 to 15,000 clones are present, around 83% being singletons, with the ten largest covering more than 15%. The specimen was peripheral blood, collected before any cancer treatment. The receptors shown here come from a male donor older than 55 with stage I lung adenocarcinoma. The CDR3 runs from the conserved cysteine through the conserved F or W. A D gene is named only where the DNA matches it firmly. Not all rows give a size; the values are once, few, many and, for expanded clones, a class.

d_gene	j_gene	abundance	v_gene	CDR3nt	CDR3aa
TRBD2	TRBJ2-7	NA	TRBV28	TGTGCCAGCAGTTATTGGGGACTAGGAAAGTACGAGCAGTACTTC	CASSYWGLGKYEQYF
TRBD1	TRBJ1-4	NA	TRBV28	TGTGCCAGCAGCCAATTTGAGGGGACAGGGAATGAAAAACTGTTTTTT	CASSQFEGTGNEKLFF
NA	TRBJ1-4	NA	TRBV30	TGTGCCTGGAGTGGGCCCGGGGCCCCTGAAAAACTGTTTTTT	CAWSGPGAPEKLFF
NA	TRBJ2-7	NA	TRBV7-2	TGTGCCAGCAGTCGGGCTAGTGGCGGTTCCTCCTACGAGCAGTACTTC	CASSRASGGSSYEQYF
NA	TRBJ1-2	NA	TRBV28	TGTGCCAGCAGTTTCTTGACAGGAAACTATGGCTACACCTTC	CASSFLTGNYGYTF
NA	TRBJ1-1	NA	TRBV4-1	TGCGCCAGCAGCCAAGATAGCCGTTGGGGGGCTTTCTTT	CASSQDSRWGAFF
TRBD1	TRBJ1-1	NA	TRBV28	TGTGCCAGCAGACCCTACAGGGGAGCGTTCACTGAAGCTTTCTTT	CASRPYRGAFTEAFF
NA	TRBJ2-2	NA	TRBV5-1	TGCGCCAGCAGCTTGTATGTGGGCCCGAACACCGGGGAGCTGTTTTTT	CASSLYVGPNTGELFF
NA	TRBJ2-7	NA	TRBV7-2	TGTGCCAGCAGCTTGGGCCCATCCTACGAGCAGTACTTC	CASSLGPSYEQYF
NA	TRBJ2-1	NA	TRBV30	TGTGCCTGGACAGGGTCTATCGAGAATGAGCAGTTCTTC	CAWTGSIENEQFF
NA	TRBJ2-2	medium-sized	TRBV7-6	TGTGCCAGCAGCTTAGCGGGGGTCGGCACCGGGGAGCTGTTTTTT	CASSLAGVGTGELFF
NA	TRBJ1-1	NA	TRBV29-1	TGCAGCGTAGAGGGGCCCCTAAAGGCTGAAGCTTTCTTT	CSVEGPLKAEAFF
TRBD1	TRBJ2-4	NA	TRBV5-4	TGTGCCAGCAGTCTCAGGGGGCCGGGAACAAACATTCAGTACTTC	CASSLRGPGTNIQYF
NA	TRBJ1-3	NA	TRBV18	TGTGCCAGCTCCCCAGCGGTTGGAAACACCATATATTTT	CASSPAVGNTIYF
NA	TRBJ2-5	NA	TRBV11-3	TGTGCCAGCAGCTTAAGTCCGGAAGGCGAGACCCAGTACTTC	CASSLSPEGETQYF